These 22 T cell receptor beta chains were all obtained from the same sample, sequenced in a study of cytomegalovirus exposure and HLA in healthy donors. 60 Vbeta and 13 Jbeta primers were used in PCR. The method was immunoSEQ multiplex PCR; TCRdb's version includes in-frame clones alone and lacks a portion of them. The repertoire has fewer than 140,000 clones, 75% of them found once; the top ten carry more than 2%. What was sequenced was PBMCs. These receptors came from a man between 35 and 55 years old in good health and CMV-seronegative.

The V call is TRBV2, the J call TRBJ2-3; D unresolved. The V end lost 0 bases, the J end lost 6 bases, and 16 bases lay between the germline ends. The germline V gene encodes CDR1 SNHLY and CDR2 FYNNEI. This CDR3 comprises 16 residues. The CDR3 loop reads CASSEALLAPRDTQYF. The CDR3 DNA is TGTGCCAGCAGTGAAGCGCTTCTCGCACCCAGGGATACGCAGTATTTT.

This sequence joins TRBV19 and TRBJ1-3; D uncertain. The length of the CDR3 is 16 residues. The germline V and J ends were trimmed by 3 bases and 0 bases, with 12 bases remaining between them. CDR1 LNHDA and CDR2 SQIVND come from the germline V gene (reference sequence). CDR3 nucleotide sequence: TGTGCCAGTAGTATTAACCTCGGTTTCTCTGGAAACACCATATATTTT. This gives the protein CASSINLGFSGNTIYF.

The table lists this clone with a few counts. V usage is TRBV19 and J usage is TRBJ1-5; D gene ambiguous. CDR1 is LNHDA and CDR2 is SQIVND in the germline V gene (reference sequence). Trimming removed 4 bases at V and 10 bases at J, with 17 bases between. The CDR3 loop spans 14 amino acids. The CDR3 is CASSTGSGANPQHF. In DNA form, the CDR3 reads TGTGCCAGTAGTACCGGGTCCGGCGCCAACCCCCAGCATTTT.

About this clone: The junction and the germline gene differ at one end; a read error may be behind it. This sequence joins TRBV7-9 and TRBJ2-2, with TRBD2 matching 10 bases. Germline V lookup: CDR1 SEHNR, CDR2 FQNEAQ (reference sequence). The CDR3 loop spans 15 amino acids. The CDR3 loop is CSSSSERGGQGELFF. For the CDR3, the DNA is TGTTCCAGCAGCAGTGAGCGGGGGGGCCAAGGGGAGCTGTTTTTT.

CDR3 region: CASRPGTEAPNYGYTF. For the CDR3, the DNA is TGTGCCAGCAGACCCGGGACTGAGGCTCCTAACTATGGCTACACCTTC. The genes are TRBV2 and TRBJ1-2, with D perhaps matching TRBD1 (5 bases). This CDR3 has 16 residues. V lost 6 bases and J 0 bases, leaving 17 bases between the germline ends. Germline V CDR1 and CDR2: SNHLY, FYNNEI.

V gene TRBV6-1 combines with J gene TRBJ1-5; D is perhaps TRBD1 (5 bases). V gave up 0 bases and J gave up 7 bases, with 13 bases separating them. Germline V gives CDR1 MNHNS, CDR2 SASEGT. The CDR3 is made up of 15 amino acids. The CDR3 reads CASSEAVGGRQPQHF. The CDR3 DNA is TGTGCCAGCAGTGAAGCGGTGGGGGGTAGACAGCCCCAGCATTTT.

The chain couples TRBV7-9 to TRBJ2-3; weak D call: TRBD2 (7 bases). The ends were cut back, 3 bases at V and 6 bases at J, with 13 bases in the middle. The CDR3 totals 14 residues. The germline V gene encodes CDR1 SEHNR and CDR2 FQNEAQ (reference sequence). The CDR3 DNA reads as TGTGCCAGCAGCTTTGCGGGGGCGGGGGATACGCAGTATTTT. Encoded protein: CASSFAGAGDTQYF. Based on the CDR3 plus reference TRBV7-9 and TRBJ2-3, the full variable domain is DTGVSQNPRHKITKRGQNVTFRCDPISEHNRLYWYRQTLGQGPEFLTYFQNEAQLEKSRLLSDRFSAERPKGSFSTLEIQRTEQGDSAMYLCASSFAGAGDTQYFGPGTRLTVL.

The rearrangement uses TRBV5-1 and TRBJ1-6; 11 bases fit TRBD1. The CDR3 consists of 15 residues. CDR1 is SGHRS, CDR2 YFSETQ, per germline. The V segment lost 4 bases and the J segment 7 bases; nucleotides outside the gene matches: 4. CDR3 nucleotide sequence: TGCGCCAGCAGCCCCGGGGACAGGGGGAATTCACCCCTCCACTTT. This gives the protein CASSPGDRGNSPLHF.

This clone has only one observation. The chain uses TRBV25-1 and TRBJ1-2, with D possibly TRBD1 on 5 matching bases. Trimming stripped 3 bases from V and 12 bases from J, with 29 bases between. The CDR3 runs to 17 residues. Germline V lookup: CDR1 MGHDK, CDR2 SYGVNS. The chain's CDR3 is CASSDMKPSARAGRDTF. In DNA form, the CDR3 reads TGTGCCAGCAGTGATATGAAACCCTCTGCCAGGGCGGGGAGGGACACCTTC.

This clone was seen a handful of times. V and J are TRBV5-1 and TRBJ2-7; D is perhaps TRBD2 (5 bases). CDR1 is SGHRS, CDR2 YFSETQ, per germline. V was pared by 2 bases and J by 0 bases, with 6 bases between. CDR3 length: 13 residues. For the CDR3, the DNA is TGCGCCAGCAGCTTTGGGAGCTCCTACGAGCAGTACTTC. It specifies CASSFGSSYEQYF.

The chain recombines TRBV9 with TRBJ1-2; D possibly corresponds to TRBD1 (5 bases). The CDR3 extends over 14 amino acids. Germline CDR1 and CDR2: SGDLS and YYNGEE. Trimming stripped 3 bases from V and 8 bases from J, with 17 bases between. The CDR3 bases are TGTGCCAGCAGCGCAAGGGGCTCCCCTAGGGGCTACACCTTC. As protein: CASSARGSPRGYTF.

The chain couples TRBV6-5 to TRBJ2-7; maybe TRBD1 (5 bases). Deletions cut 6 bases from V and 3 bases from J, with 18 bases between. From germline, CDR1 is MNHEY and CDR2 SVGAGI. This CDR3 contains 15 residues. The chain's CDR3 is CASRRLSGNNYEQYF. The CDR3 DNA reads TGTGCCAGCAGGCGGCTTTCAGGGAACAACTACGAGCAGTACTTC.

The V call is TRBV18, the J call TRBJ2-5; TRBD2 is a possible D gene (6 bases). The V and J ends lost 3 bases and 11 bases respectively, with 19 bases between them. The CDR3 spans 14 residues. The germline V gene encodes CDR1 KGHSH and CDR2 LQKENI. CDR3 in amino acids: CASSPPLATGEQYF. CDR3 nucleotides: TGTGCCAGCTCACCCCCTTTGGCCACGGGGGAGCAGTACTTC.

The table lists this clone with a count of one. The chain joins TRBV15 to TRBJ1-2, with 7 bases that match TRBD1. The CDR3 extends over 13 amino acids. Losses at the gene ends were 3 bases for V and 8 bases for J; bases not matched to a gene: 6. The germline V gene has CDR1 LNHNV and CDR2 YYDKDF (reference sequence). Written as DNA, the CDR3 is TGTGCCACCAGCAGTGACAGGGTTCGGGGCTACACCTTC. Amino acid sequence: CATSSDRVRGYTF.

The chain couples TRBV21-1 to TRBJ1-5; whether TRBD1, the table's D call, matches the DNA was not checked. TRBV21-1 is described as a pseudogene. CDR3 length equals 15 residues. In nucleotides, the CDR3 is TGTGCCAGCAGCAAAGGGCAGTATAGCAATCAGCCCCAGCATTTT. Its protein product is CASSKGQYSNQPQHF.

The J gene is TRBJ1-1, the V gene TRBV9, with a weak D call TRBD1 (5 bases). Per germline, CDR1 SGDLS and CDR2 YYNGEE. V lost 0 bases and J lost 1, with 16 bases in between. The CDR3 is 17 residues long. The DNA of the CDR3 is TGTGCCAGCAGCGTAGGTGGGGCGAGAAAGGGGAACACTGAAGCTTTCTTT. This codes for CASSVGGARKGNTEAFF.

The rearrangement links TRBV18 to TRBJ1-6; D is possibly TRBD1 (6 bases). The germline V gene encodes CDR1 KGHSH and CDR2 LQKENI. Trimming left V 5 bases short and J 11 bases short, with 10 bases between. This CDR3 has 12 amino acids. Here the CDR3 reads CASSADSPPLHF. For the CDR3, the DNA is TGTGCCAGCTCAGCGGACAGTCCACCCCTCCACTTT.

A single count supports this clone. The chain employs TRBV6-1 and TRBJ2-1; 11 bases are shared with TRBD2. CDR3 length: 13 residues. CDR1 MNHNS and CDR2 SASEGT come from the germline V gene. Trimming took 4 bases from V and 9 from J; bases not matched to a gene: 2. The CDR3 spells CASSGLAGGEQFF. The CDR3 nucleotides are TGTGCCAGCAGTGGGCTAGCGGGGGGTGAGCAGTTCTTC.

The gene calls are TRBV5-1 and TRBJ2-7, with 8 bases that match TRBD1. V shed 4 bases, J shed 0 bases, and the junction held 6 bases outside the gene matches. This CDR3 has 15 residues. Germline loops: CDR1 SGHRS, CDR2 YFSETQ. The CDR3 sequence is CASSRGQGLSYEQYF. CDR3 DNA: TGCGCCAGCAGCCGAGGACAGGGACTCTCCTACGAGCAGTACTTC.

CDR3 sequence: CASSLEAGGIDEQFF. The DNA for the CDR3 is TGCGCCAGCAGCTTGGAGGCGGGGGGGATAGATGAGCAGTTCTTC. V usage is TRBV5-1 and J usage is TRBJ2-1, with 9 positions matching TRBD2. In germline, CDR1 is SGHRS, CDR2 YFSETQ. Germline trimming cut 0 bases from V and 8 bases from J; bases unmatched to any gene: 6. The CDR3 spans 15 residues. Variable domain in full (rest from reference TRBV5-1 and TRBJ2-1): KAGVTQTPRYLIKTRGQQVTLSCSPISGHRSVSWYQQTPGQGLQFLFEYFSETQRNKGNFPGRFSGRQFSNSRSEMNVSTLELGDSALYLCASSLEAGGIDEQFFGPGTRLTVL.

The V call is TRBV6-6, the J call TRBJ2-1, with TRBD1 matching 8 bases. This CDR3 is built from 14 residues. The J segment lost 8 bases and the V segment lost 6 bases, leaving 9 bases of the junction unmatched. Germline V gene data show CDR1 as MNHNY and CDR2 as SVGAGI (reference sequence). The CDR3 is CASSRRDRRDEQFF. As DNA, the CDR3 is TGTGCCAGCAGCCGGAGGGACAGGCGGGATGAGCAGTTCTTC.

The V call is TRBV14, the J call TRBJ2-3, with D possibly TRBD2 on 6 matching bases. Germline loops: CDR1 SGHDN, CDR2 FVKESK. V was clipped by 3 bases and J by 6 bases, with 25 bases between them. This CDR3 comprises 18 residues. The CDR3 DNA reads TGTGCCAGCAGCCACCGTTATCTAGCGAGACCTGGTTGGGATACGCAGTATTTT. Translation: CASSHRYLARPGWDTQYF. Full variable domain (remainder filled in from reference TRBV14 and TRBJ2-3): EAGVTQFPSHSVIEKGQTVTLRCDPISGHDNLYWYRRVMGKEIKFLLHFVKESKQDESGMPNNRFLAERTGGTYSTLKVQPAELEDSGVYFCASSHRYLARPGWDTQYFGPGTRLTVL.